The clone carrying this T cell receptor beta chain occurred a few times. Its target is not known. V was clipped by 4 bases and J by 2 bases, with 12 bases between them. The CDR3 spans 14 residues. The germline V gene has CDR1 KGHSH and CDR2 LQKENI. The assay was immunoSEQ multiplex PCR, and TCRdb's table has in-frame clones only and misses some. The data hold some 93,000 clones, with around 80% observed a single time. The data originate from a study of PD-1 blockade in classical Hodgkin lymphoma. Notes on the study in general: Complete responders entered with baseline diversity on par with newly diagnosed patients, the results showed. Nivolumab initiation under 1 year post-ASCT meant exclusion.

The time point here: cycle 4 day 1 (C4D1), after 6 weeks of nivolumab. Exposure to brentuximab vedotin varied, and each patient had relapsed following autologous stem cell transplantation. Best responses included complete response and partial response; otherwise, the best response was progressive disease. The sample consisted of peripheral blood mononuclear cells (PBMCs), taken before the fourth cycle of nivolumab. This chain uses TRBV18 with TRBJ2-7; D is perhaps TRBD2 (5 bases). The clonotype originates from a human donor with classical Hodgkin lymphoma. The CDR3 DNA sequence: TGTGCCAGCTCACTAGCGAGCAGTGCCTACGAGCAGTACTTC. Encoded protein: CASSLASSAYEQYF.